This T cell receptor (beta chain) originates from a study of T cell repertoires and HLA-DP antigens. Study context: Donor ages ranged from 18-to-29 to 60-to-69; a couple of men, one woman.

The CDR3 covers 16 residues. The J segment lost 6 bases and the V segment lost 2 bases, leaving 6 bases of the junction unmatched. Germline V gives CDR1 SGHAT, CDR2 FQNNGV. Regarding this clone: Its antigen is currently unknown.

TCRdb's table, derived via immunoSEQ multiplex PCR, lists solely in-frame clones and lacks some. Of around 100,000 clones in the sample, about 92% are singletons; the top ten hold about 0.3%. The J gene is TRBJ2-1, the V gene TRBV11-2, with 11 bases lining up with TRBD2. Sequencing was carried out using CD4+ T cells from PBMCs. This TCR derives from a woman aged 18-29 years in good health and CMV-seronegative. CDR3 region: CASSLFTSGGANEQFF. CDR3 DNA: TGTGCCAGCAGCTTATTTACTAGCGGGGGAGCCAATGAGCAGTTCTTC. Full variable domain (missing parts from reference TRBV11-2 and TRBJ2-1): EAGVAQSPRYKIIEKRQSVAFWCNPISGHATLYWYQQILGQGPKLLIQFQNNGVVDDSQLPKDRFSAERLKGVDSTLKIQPAKLEDSAVYLCASSLFTSGGANEQFFGPGTRLTVL.